These T cell receptor beta chains were read from a single sample in a study of cytomegalovirus exposure and HLA in healthy donors. The assay was immunoSEQ multiplex PCR, and TCRdb's table has in-frame clones only and misses some. The table shows about 89,000 clones, with around 71% occurring only once. Sequencing was carried out using PBMCs. Every receptor here comes from a man aged 25 to 40 in good health and CMV-seronegative. The CDR3 runs from the conserved cysteine through the conserved F or W. The order of the fields is J gene, CDR3 length, V gene, CDR3 protein.

>TRBJ2-2|15|TRBV10-1
CASSARRERTGELFF
>TRBJ2-7|15|TRBV10-3
CAISASGLSSYEQYF
>TRBJ2-7|15|TRBV9
CASRTGQGGPYEQYF
>TRBJ1-5|14|TRBV6-5
CASSYSDRDQPQHF
>TRBJ2-2|14|TRBV7-2
CASSRGGNTGELFF
>TRBJ1-3|15|TRBV6-1
CASSGHRAGGNTIYF
>TRBJ1-5|16|TRBV5-6
CASSTGQPNSNQPQHF
>TRBJ2-1|14|TRBV29-1
CSVRTGEVANEQFF
>TRBJ1-1|12|TRBV9
CASSVGDTEAFF
>TRBJ1-4|14|TRBV7-9
CASARGATNEKLFF
>TRBJ1-1|14|TRBV27
CASRGTAEVAEAFF
>TRBJ2-2|13|TRBV10-1
CASSPRVSGELFF
>TRBJ2-5|14|TRBV5-6
CASSLESGQETQYF
>TRBJ1-2|14|TRBV27
CAGENRGLGYGYTF
>TRBJ1-5|14|TRBV12-5
CASGLGQGDQPQHF
>TRBJ1-2|15|TRBV19
CASTSFSRGNYGYTF
>TRBJ2-2|14|TRBV29-1
CSGLSGGVAGELFF
>TRBJ1-1|16|TRBV4-3
CASSQGRTGQGTEAFF
>TRBJ1-5|13|TRBV30
CAWSGQGKMPQHF
>TRBJ1-1|11|TRBV5-6
CASSLGGRAFF
>TRBJ2-3|15|TRBV7-9
CASSLFLGATDTQYF
>TRBJ1-6|11|TRBV4-1
CASSQSGRFHF
>TRBJ1-2|14|TRBV5-4
CASSSDGTIYGYTF
>TRBJ2-1|13|TRBV6-4
CASSEGLDNEQFF
>TRBJ1-2|17|TRBV5-3
CARSDGPSLKNNYGYTF